One TCR beta chain is described in this entry. Its antigen is unknown. Preparation of the TCRbeta library was carried out with unique molecular identifiers. MiXCR was run by TCRdb on the PCR reads, yielding one entry per CDR3 protein. This sample has some 120,000 distinct CDR3 sequences, with roughly 10% found just once. This sample is drawn from a study of T-cell reconstitution after alpha-beta-depleted transplantation in children. Regarding the study as a whole: The main origin of T-cell counts and diversity one year after transplant was newly produced T cells. As was reported, about two months after transplant, alpha-beta T cells came from several hundred expanded graft clones. High day-60 TCRbeta diversity in some patients came from surviving recipient T cells and thymic progenitors.

The receptor was derived from a girl in the first two years of life who had a stem cell transplant for combined immunodeficiency, so the T cells may come from the graft donor. Specimen: PBMCs, mostly from graft donor cells, collected 180 days after TCRalphabeta/CD19-depleted stem cell transplant.

In nucleotides, the CDR3 is TGTGCCATGGGCCCAGAGCTCCAATGGACCCAGTACTTC. It specifies CAMGPELQWTQYF. The chain recombines TRBV10-3 with TRBJ2-5; D gene unclear. CDR1 and CDR2 (germline): ENHRY, SYGVKD. V was clipped by 9 bases and J by 7 bases, with 18 bases between them. The CDR3 extends over 13 amino acids.